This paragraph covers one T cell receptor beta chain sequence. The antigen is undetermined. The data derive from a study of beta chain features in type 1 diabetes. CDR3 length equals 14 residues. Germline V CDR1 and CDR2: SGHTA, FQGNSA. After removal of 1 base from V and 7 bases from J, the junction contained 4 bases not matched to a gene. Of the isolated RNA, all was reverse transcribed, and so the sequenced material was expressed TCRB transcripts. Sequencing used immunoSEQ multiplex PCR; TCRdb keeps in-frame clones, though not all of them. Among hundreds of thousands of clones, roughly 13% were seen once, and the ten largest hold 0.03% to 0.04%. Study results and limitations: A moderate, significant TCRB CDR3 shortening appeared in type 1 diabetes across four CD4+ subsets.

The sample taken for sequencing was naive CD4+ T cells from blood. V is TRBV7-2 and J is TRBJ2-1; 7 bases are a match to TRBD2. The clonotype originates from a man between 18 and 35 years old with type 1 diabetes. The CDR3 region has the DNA TGTGCCAGCAGCTTAGGCTCTAGCGGTAATGAGCAGTTCTTC. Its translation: CASSLGSSGNEQFF.